The source of this T cell receptor beta chain is a study of blood T cell repertoires in COVID-19. In the study overall: The United States, Italy and Spain provided the acute and convalescent COVID-19 samples. Nucleic acid was either cDNA or gDNA, and it came from T cells, B-cell-depleted T cells, or PBMCs.

This CDR3 has 12 residues. Per germline, CDR1 GTSNPN and CDR2 SVGIG (reference sequence). V was trimmed by 5 bases and J by 3 bases, leaving 10 bases between them. Adults between about 18 and 95 years of age took part from 20 to 25 US areas. The method was immunoSEQ multiplex PCR; TCRdb's version includes in-frame clones alone and lacks a portion of them. The profile shows fewer than 450,000 clones, about 92% of them singletons. The TCR originated in a man between 18 and 29 years old who had recovered from COVID-19. This chain uses TRBV30 with TRBJ1-1; D may be TRBD1 (6 bases). Sequencing used PBMCs or T cells enriched from blood (not recorded which). Here the CDR3 reads CAWDTGYTEAFF. The CDR3 DNA sequence: TGTGCCTGGGACACAGGGTACACTGAAGCTTTCTTT.